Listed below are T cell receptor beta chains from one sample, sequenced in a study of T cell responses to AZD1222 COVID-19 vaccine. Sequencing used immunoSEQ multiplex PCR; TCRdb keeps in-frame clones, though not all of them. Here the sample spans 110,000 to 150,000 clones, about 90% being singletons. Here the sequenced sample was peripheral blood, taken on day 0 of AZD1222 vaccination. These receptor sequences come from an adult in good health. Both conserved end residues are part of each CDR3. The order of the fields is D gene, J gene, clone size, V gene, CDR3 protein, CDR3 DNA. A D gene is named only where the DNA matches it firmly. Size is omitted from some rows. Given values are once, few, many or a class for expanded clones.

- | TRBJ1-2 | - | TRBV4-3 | CASSQDLFSEGYTF | TGCGCCAGCAGCCAAGATCTGTTTAGCGAAGGCTACACCTTC
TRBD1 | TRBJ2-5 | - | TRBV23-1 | CASSREDRVVQETQYF | TGCGCCAGCAGTCGAGAGGACAGGGTAGTTCAAGAGACCCAGTACTTC
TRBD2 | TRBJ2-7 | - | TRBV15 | CATSRTGRGALEQYF | TGTGCCACCAGCAGAACCGGGCGGGGGGCCCTCGAGCAGTACTTC
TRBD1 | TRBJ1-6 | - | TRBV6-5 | CASSTGTGTSPLHF | TGTGCCAGCAGTACGGGGACAGGGACTTCACCCCTCCACTTT
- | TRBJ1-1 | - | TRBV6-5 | CASSRLIMGTEAFF | TGTGCCAGCAGTAGATTGATTATGGGCACTGAAGCTTTCTTT
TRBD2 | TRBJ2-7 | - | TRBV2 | CASSGTRGSYEQYF | TGTGCCAGCAGTGGGACTAGGGGTTCCTACGAGCAGTACTTC
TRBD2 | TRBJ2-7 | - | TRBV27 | CASSSTGLAEANGQYF | TGTGCCAGCAGTTCCACAGGACTAGCGGAAGCCAACGGGCAGTACTTC
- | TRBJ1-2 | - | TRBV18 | CASSRSTAANYGYTF | TGTGCCAGCTCACGATCGACAGCCGCTAACTATGGCTACACCTTC
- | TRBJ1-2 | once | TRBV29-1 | CSVRGVAGYTF | TGCAGCGTGCGCGGCGTAGCTGGCTACACCTTC
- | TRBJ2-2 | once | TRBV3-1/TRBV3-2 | CASSRTEGTGELFF | TGTGCCAGCAGCCGGACCGAGGGCACCGGGGAGCTGTTTTTT
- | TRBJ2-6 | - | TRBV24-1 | CATSDNTGAGGVLTF | TGTGCCACCAGTGACAATACAGGGGCCGGAGGGGTCCTGACTTTC
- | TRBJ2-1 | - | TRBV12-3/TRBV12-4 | CASSPGFSEQFF | TGTGCCAGCAGCCCGGGGTTCTCTGAGCAGTTCTTC
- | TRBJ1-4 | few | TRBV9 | CASSVGMRGEKLFF | TGTGCCAGCAGCGTAGGAATGAGGGGTGAAAAACTGTTTTTT
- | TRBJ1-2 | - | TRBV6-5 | CASSYSSSLYGYTF | TGTGCCAGCAGTTACTCTTCCTCCCTCTATGGCTACACCTTC
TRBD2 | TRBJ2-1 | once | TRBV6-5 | CASSYGGGANEQFF | TGTGCCAGCAGTTACGGCGGGGGGGCCAATGAGCAGTTCTTC
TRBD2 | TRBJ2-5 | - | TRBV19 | CASSRSAGGRQETQYF | TGTGCCAGTAGTAGGTCCGCGGGGGGGCGTCAAGAGACCCAGTACTTC
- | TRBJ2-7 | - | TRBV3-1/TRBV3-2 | CASSQAASYEQYF | TGTGCCAGCAGCCAAGCGGCTAGCTACGAGCAGTACTTC
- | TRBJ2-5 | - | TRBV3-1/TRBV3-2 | CASSQDLGVLETQYF | TGTGCCAGCAGCCAAGATCTAGGGGTACTGGAGACCCAGTACTTC
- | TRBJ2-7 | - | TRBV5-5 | CASTLGGLYEQYF | TGTGCCAGCACCCTGGGGGGGCTCTACGAGCAGTACTTC
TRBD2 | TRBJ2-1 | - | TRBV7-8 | CASSQLAASFDEQFF | TGTGCCAGCAGCCAACTAGCGGCTTCCTTCGATGAGCAGTTCTTC
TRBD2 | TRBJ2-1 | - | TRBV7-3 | CASSLVVAGVNEQFF | TGTGCCAGCAGCTTAGTAGTAGCGGGGGTTAACGAGCAGTTCTTC
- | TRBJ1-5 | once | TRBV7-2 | CASSPFPGQLYQPQHF | TGTGCCAGCAGCCCATTTCCGGGACAACTATATCAGCCCCAGCATTTT
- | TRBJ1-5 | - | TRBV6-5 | CASSLGPHSNQPQHF | TGTGCCAGCAGTCTAGGGCCTCATAGCAATCAGCCCCAGCATTTT
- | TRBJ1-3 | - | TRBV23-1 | CASSHEIGNTIYF | TGCGCCAGCAGTCACGAGATTGGAAACACCATATATTTT
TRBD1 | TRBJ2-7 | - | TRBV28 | CASRGQGTSEQYF | TGTGCCAGCAGGGGACAGGGAACGAGCGAGCAGTACTTC
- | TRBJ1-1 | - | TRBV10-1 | CASSESIITEAFF | TGCGCCAGCAGTGAGTCGATAATCACTGAAGCTTTCTTT
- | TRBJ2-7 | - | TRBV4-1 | CASSPPWGGHEQYF | TGCGCCAGCAGCCCCCCGTGGGGTGGGCACGAGCAGTACTTC